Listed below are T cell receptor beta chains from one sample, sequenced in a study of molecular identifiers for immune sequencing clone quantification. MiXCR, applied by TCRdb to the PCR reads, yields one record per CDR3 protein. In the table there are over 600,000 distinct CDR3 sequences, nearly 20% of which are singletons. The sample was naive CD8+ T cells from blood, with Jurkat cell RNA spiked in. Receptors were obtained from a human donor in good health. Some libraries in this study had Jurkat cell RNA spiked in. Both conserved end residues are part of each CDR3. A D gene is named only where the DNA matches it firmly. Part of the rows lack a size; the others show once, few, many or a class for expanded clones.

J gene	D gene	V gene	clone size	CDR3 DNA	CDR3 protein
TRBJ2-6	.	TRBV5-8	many	TGTGCCAACCCGACCCCCGGGGCCAACGTCCTGACTTTC	CANPTPGANVLTF
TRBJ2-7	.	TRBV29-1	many	TGCAGCGTTGAAGATCCTGGGTACGAGCAGTACTTC	CSVEDPGYEQYF
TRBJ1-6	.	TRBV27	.	TGTGCCAGCAGTTTACACGTTAGCTCCTATAATTCACCCCTCCACTTT	CASSLHVSSYNSPLHF
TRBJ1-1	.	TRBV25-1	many	TGTGCCAGCGGAACAGGGGAAGCTTTCTTT	CASGTGEAFF
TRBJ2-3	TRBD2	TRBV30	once	TGTGCCTGGACAACTGGTACTAGCGGGTATGCCTACTGGGGAACAGATACGCAGTATTTT	CAWTTGTSGYAYWGTDTQYF
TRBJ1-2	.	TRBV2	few	TGTGCCAGCGGTCGGACCGGTGGCTACACCTTC	CASGRTGGYTF
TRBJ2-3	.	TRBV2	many	TGTGCCAGCCTCCCGGGGGTAACTAGCACAGATACGCAGTATTTT	CASLPGVTSTDTQYF
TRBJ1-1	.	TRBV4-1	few	TGCGCCAGCTGTCCCCGGCTGGGGAGCACTGAAGCTCTCTTT	CASCPRLGSTEALF
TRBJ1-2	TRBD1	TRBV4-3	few	TGCGCCAGCAGCCAAGATGGGGGGCAGGGGGCGAACTATGGCTACACCTTC	CASSQDGGQGANYGYTF
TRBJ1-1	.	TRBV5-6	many	TGTGCCAGCAGCTTGTGGGGGGGCGGGGGCACTGAAGCTTTCTTT	CASSLWGGGGTEAFF
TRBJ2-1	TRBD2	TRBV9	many	TGTGCCAGCAGCGGCGGGGGGTCCTACAATGAGCAGTTCTTC	CASSGGGSYNEQFF
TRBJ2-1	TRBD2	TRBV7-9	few	TGTGCCAGCAGCTTCGGACTAGCGGGAGGATCCGGGGGCAATGAGCAGTTCTTC	CASSFGLAGGSGGNEQFF
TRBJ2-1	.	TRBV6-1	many	TGTGCCAGCAGTGAAGCGCAGGGTGAGCAGTTCTTC	CASSEAQGEQFF
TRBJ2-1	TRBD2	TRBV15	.	TGTGCCACCAGCAAAATCAATAGCGGGGGGCCCCCCTACAATGAGCAGTTCTTC	CATSKINSGGPPYNEQFF
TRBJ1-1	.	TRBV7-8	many	TGTGCCAGCAGCTTAGAGAACACAAACACTGAAGCTTTCTTT	CASSLENTNTEAFF
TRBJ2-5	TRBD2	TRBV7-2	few	TGTGCCAGCAGCCCTCCGCTTACCTTCGGGGGGGCTGGAGAGACCCAGTACTTC	CASSPPLTFGGAGETQYF
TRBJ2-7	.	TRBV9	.	TGTGCCAGCAGCCACGGTACCAACTACGAGCAGTACTTC	CASSHGTNYEQYF
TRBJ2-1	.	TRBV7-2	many	TGTGCCAGCAGCTTAGCGCCCGGGGGCAATGAGCAGTTCTTC	CASSLAPGGNEQFF
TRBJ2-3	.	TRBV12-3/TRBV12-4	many	TGTGCCAGCAGTTTAATCCCAGGGTTGGCCGATACGCAGTATTTT	CASSLIPGLADTQYF
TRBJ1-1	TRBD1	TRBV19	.	TGTGCCGGTAGTAGAGGTGACAGGGGGCGGACTGAAGCTTTCTTT	CAGSRGDRGRTEAFF
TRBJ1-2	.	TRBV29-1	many	TGCAGCGTTCGGAGGCAGGCCGGCTATGGCTACACCTTC	CSVRRQAGYGYTF
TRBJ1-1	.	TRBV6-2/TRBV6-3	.	TGTGCCAGCATCCGGTGGGGAGGAGACACTGAAGCTTTCTTT	CASIRWGGDTEAFF
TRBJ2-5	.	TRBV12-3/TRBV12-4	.	TGTGCCAGCAGTTTAGTATTCTACGGGGTTCCCGAAGAGACCCAGTACTTC	CASSLVFYGVPEETQYF
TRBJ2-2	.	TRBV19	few	TGTGCCAGTAGAACCCTGGTGGTAGTTGGTACCGGGGAGCTGTTTTTT	CASRTLVVVGTGELFF
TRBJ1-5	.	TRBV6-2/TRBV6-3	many	TGTGCCAGCAGTTACGGGGAGAGGAATCAGCCCCAGCATTTT	CASSYGERNQPQHF
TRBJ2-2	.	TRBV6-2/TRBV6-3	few	TGTGCCAGCAGTTATCAGTGGGAGTCCACCGGGGAGCTGTTTTTT	CASSYQWESTGELFF
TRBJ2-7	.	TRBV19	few	TGTGCCAGTAGTATTGGGCTAGTGAGAACCTACGAGCAGTACTTC	CASSIGLVRTYEQYF
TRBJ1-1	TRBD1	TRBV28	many	TGTGCCAGCAGGGACGGGACAGGGGTGAACACTGAAGCTTTCTTT	CASRDGTGVNTEAFF
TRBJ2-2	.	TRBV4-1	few	TGCGCCAGCAGCCAAGACAACGGACTGAACACCGGGGAGCTGTTTTTT	CASSQDNGLNTGELFF
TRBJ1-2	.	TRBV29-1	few	TGCAGCGCCGTCGGGGGGCCCTATGGCTACACCTTC	CSAVGGPYGYTF
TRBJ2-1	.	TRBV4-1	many	TGCGCCAGCAGCCAAGAGGGTCCGGGGAAAATGACCTACAATGAGCAGTTCTTC	CASSQEGPGKMTYNEQFF
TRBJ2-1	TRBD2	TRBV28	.	TGTGCCATCAAACTGGAAGCGGGAGGGCCGTACAATGAGCAGTTCTTC	CAIKLEAGGPYNEQFF
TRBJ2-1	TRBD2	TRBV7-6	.	TGTGCCAGCAGCTTAGAGGTTAGCGGGGGGGCTGAGCAGTTCTTC	CASSLEVSGGAEQFF
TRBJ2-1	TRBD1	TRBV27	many	TGTGCCAGCACCGAGTTGGGGACAGGGGGCAATGAGCAGTTCTTC	CASTELGTGGNEQFF
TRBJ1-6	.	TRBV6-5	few	TGTGCCAGCAGTTACTCGCCCGGGGAATCACCCCTCCACTTT	CASSYSPGESPLHF
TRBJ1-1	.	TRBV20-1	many	TGCAGTGCTCCGGGCCTGTACGAAACTGAAGCTTTCTTT	CSAPGLYETEAFF
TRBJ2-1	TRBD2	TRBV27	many	TGTGCCAGCAGTCCGCGGGGGGGTCCCTACAATGAGCAGTTCTTC	CASSPRGGPYNEQFF
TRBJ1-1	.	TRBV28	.	TGTGCCAGCGGTTTAAGGACAGAGGACACTGAAGCTTTCTTC	CASGLRTEDTEAFF
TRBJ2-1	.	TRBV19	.	TGTGCCAGTAGCGCTCTGCCCAAGTCCGTCTATGAGCAGTTCTTC	CASSALPKSVYEQFF
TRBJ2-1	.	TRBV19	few	TGTGCCAGTAGTATGGGGCCGAGCTCCTACAATGAGCAGTTCTTC	CASSMGPSSYNEQFF